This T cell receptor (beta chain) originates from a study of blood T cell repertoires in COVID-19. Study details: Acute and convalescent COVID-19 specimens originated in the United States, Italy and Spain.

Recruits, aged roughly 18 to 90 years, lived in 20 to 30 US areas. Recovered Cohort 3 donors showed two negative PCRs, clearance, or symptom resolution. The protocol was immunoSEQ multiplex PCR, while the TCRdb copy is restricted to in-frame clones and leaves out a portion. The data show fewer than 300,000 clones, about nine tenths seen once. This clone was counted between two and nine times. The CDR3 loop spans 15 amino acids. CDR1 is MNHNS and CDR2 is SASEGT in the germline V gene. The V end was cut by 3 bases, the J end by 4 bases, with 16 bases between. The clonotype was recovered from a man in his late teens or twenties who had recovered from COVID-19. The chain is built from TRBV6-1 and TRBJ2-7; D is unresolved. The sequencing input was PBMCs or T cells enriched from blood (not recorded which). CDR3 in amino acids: CASSDPGSTIYEQYF. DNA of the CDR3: TGTGCCAGCAGTGATCCCGGGTCAACCATTTACGAGCAGTACTTC.